Listed here are 14 T cell receptor beta chains from one sample, sequenced in a study of identical twins. One entry per CDR3 protein results from TCRdb running MiXCR on the 5' RACE reads. This table holds about 240,000 distinct CDR3 sequences, about 13% found once. The sample was also reused in another study, on yellow fever vaccine responses in identical twins.

The sequenced material came from memory (CD45RO+) T cells sorted from blood. The receptors were sampled from a young woman in good health.

A few counts support this clonotype. The chain has TRBV15 and TRBJ2-2; TRBD1 agrees at 11 bases. After removal of 3 bases from V and 5 bases from J, the junction contained 8 bases not matched to a gene. Germline lookup yields CDR1 LNHNV and CDR2 YYDKDF (reference sequence). CDR3 length: 17 residues. CDR3 amino acids: CATSSVGDRGRTGELFF. Written as DNA, the CDR3 is TGTGCCACCAGCAGCGTTGGGGACAGGGGGAGGACCGGGGAGCTGTTTTTT.

This clonotype came up many times. The chain uses TRBV28 and TRBJ2-2, with 7 nucleotides matching TRBD2. Germline CDR1 MDHEN, CDR2 SYDVKM. V shed 6 bases and J 2 bases; nucleotides not matched to a gene: 6. The CDR3 contains 15 residues. As DNA, the CDR3 is TGTGCCAGCAGGGGAGGGATCAAAAACACCGGGGAGCTGTTTTTT. This gives the protein CASRGGIKNTGELFF.

The gene calls are TRBV5-4 and TRBJ2-7; 7 bases map to TRBD1. CDR3 length: 11 residues. Germline V gene sequence: CDR1 SGHNT, CDR2 YYREEE (reference sequence). The J segment lost 8 bases and the V segment lost 3 bases, leaving 2 bases of the junction unmatched. The CDR3 spells CASSSTGQQYF. The CDR3 nucleotides are TGTGCCAGCAGCTCGACAGGGCAGCAGTACTTC.

This clonotype occurred a few times. The rearrangement uses TRBV20-1 and TRBJ2-7; TRBD1 is a possible D gene (5 bases). Germline V gene sequence: CDR1 DFQATT, CDR2 SNEGSKA (reference sequence). V lost 0 bases to trimming and J lost 1 base, with 16 bases between them. The CDR3 extends over 16 amino acids. The DNA for the CDR3 is TGCAGTGCTAGAGATTCAGGGTCAACGGTTTCCTACGAGCAGTACTTC. Encoded protein: CSARDSGSTVSYEQYF.

The rearrangement joins TRBV20-1 to TRBJ2-5; D gene unclear. The CDR3 extends over 12 amino acids. CDR1 is DFQATT and CDR2 is SNEGSKA in the germline V gene (reference sequence). V lost 0 bases to trimming and J lost 2 bases, with 4 bases between them. This CDR3 reads CSARDPQETQYF. The CDR3 region has the DNA TGCAGTGCTAGAGATCCGCAAGAGACCCAGTACTTC.

There are a few counts of this clonotype. V and J are TRBV7-2 and TRBJ2-5; no definite D call. The germline gives CDR1 SGHTA, CDR2 FQGNSA. The CDR3 totals 13 residues. Trimming pared 0 bases from V and 4 bases from J, leaving 6 bases between. This CDR3 reads CASSLAERETQYF. The DNA of the CDR3 is TGTGCCAGCAGCTTAGCGGAGAGAGAGACCCAGTACTTC.

Only a few counts were recorded for this clonotype. This chain links TRBV6-5 with TRBJ1-1; TRBD1 is a possible D gene (5 bases). This CDR3 region has 14 residues. The V gene's germline CDR1 is MNHEY and CDR2 SVGAGI. With 4 bases removed from V and 0 bases from J, the gap between germline ends came to 9 bases. In nucleotides, the CDR3 is TGTGCCAGCAGTTCGAGGGGACTGAACACTGAAGCTTTCTTT. Residues: CASSSRGLNTEAFF.

In its sample, this clonotype was seen a few times. This chain connects TRBV7-2 to TRBJ1-6; 9 positions match TRBD1. The CDR3 has 15 residues. The germline gives CDR1 SGHTA, CDR2 FQGNSA. The ends lost 5 bases at V and 12 bases at J; junction bases unmatched: 11. The CDR3 nucleotides are TGTGCCAGCAGCCTCCGGACAGGGGAAGTTAGACCCCTCCACTTT. Its translation is CASSLRTGEVRPLHF.

The sample holds a few counts of this clonotype. The chain employs TRBV7-9 and TRBJ2-1; 12 positions match TRBD1. The CDR3 is 17 amino acids. V trimming: 6 bases; J trimming: 8 bases; junction bases outside the gene matches: 14. CDR1 and CDR2 (germline): SEHNR, FQNEAQ (reference sequence). CDR3 DNA: TGTGCCAGCAGTTACCCTATGGGACAGGGGGCTAAGGATGAGCAGTTCTTC. This sequence encodes CASSYPMGQGAKDEQFF.

This clonotype was found a few times. The CDR3 sequence is CASSQEALTSGQETQYF. The CDR3 DNA sequence: TGCGCCAGCAGCCAAGAGGCCCTCACTAGCGGACAAGAGACCCAGTACTTC. V is TRBV4-1 and J is TRBJ2-5; 8 nucleotides match TRBD2. The length of the CDR3 is 17 residues. The V and J ends lost 0 bases and 2 bases, in that order; junction bases with no gene match: 8. Germline lookup yields CDR1 MGHRA and CDR2 YSYEKL.

This clonotype was recorded a few times. The CDR3 loop is CSARGTGEAYEQYF. The CDR3 DNA reads as TGCAGTGCTAGAGGGACAGGGGAGGCCTACGAGCAGTACTTC. This chain joins TRBV20-1 and TRBJ2-7; TRBD1 aligns across 9 bases. V shed 1 base and J 2 bases; nucleotides not matched to a gene: 3. Germline V gives CDR1 DFQATT, CDR2 SNEGSKA (reference sequence). The CDR3 is 14 residues long.

This clonotype came up many times. The chain employs TRBV15 and TRBJ2-3; D is unresolved. CDR3 length equals 13 residues. Germline V gene data show CDR1 as LNHNV and CDR2 as YYDKDF (reference sequence). Trimming stripped 6 bases from V and 0 bases from J, with 7 bases between. In DNA form, the CDR3 reads TGTGCCACCAGAGACTTTAGCACAGATACGCAGTATTTT. Its protein product is CATRDFSTDTQYF.

The chain combines TRBV6-2 or TRBV6-3 with TRBJ2-1; 8 positions match TRBD2. There are 13 residues in the CDR3. Germline loops: CDR1 MNHEY, CDR2 SVGEGT. With V trimmed by 6 bases and J by 2 bases, 0 bases remained unmatched. CDR3 bases: TGTGCCAGCAGCGGGAGGGCCTACAATGAGCAGTTCTTC. Residues: CASSGRAYNEQFF.

This clonotype has only a few counts. The rearrangement uses TRBV10-3 and TRBJ2-2, with a possible D match to TRBD1 (6 bases). Trimming pared 0 bases from V and 2 bases from J, leaving 10 bases between. The CDR3 is 16 amino acids. Germline V gene sequence: CDR1 ENHRY, CDR2 SYGVKD. CDR3 amino acids: CAISESAGANTGELFF. The CDR3 DNA is TGTGCCATCAGTGAGTCGGCAGGGGCCAACACCGGGGAGCTGTTTTTT.